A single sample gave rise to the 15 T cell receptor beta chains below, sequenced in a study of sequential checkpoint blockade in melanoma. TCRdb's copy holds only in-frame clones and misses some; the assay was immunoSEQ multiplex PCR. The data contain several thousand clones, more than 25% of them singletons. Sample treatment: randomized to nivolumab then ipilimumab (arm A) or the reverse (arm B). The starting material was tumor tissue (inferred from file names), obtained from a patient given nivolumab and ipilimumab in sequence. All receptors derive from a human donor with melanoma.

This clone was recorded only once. CDR3: CSVEGGSGSGSYEQYF. For the CDR3, the DNA is TGCAGCGTTGAAGGAGGGAGCGGGAGCGGTTCCTACGAGCAGTACTTC. The chain has TRBV29-1 and TRBJ2-7; 8 nucleotides line up with TRBD2. The CDR3 totals 16 residues. CDR1 and CDR2 from the germline V gene are SQVTM and ANQGSEA. The ends lost 1 base at V and 1 base at J; junction bases unmatched: 9.

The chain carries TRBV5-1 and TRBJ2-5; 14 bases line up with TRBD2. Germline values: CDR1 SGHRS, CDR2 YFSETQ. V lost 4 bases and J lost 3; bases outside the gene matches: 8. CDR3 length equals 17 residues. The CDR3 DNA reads TGCGCCAGCAGCACCGGGACTAGCGGGAGTTTAGAAGAGACCCAGTACTTC. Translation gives CASSTGTSGSLEETQYF.

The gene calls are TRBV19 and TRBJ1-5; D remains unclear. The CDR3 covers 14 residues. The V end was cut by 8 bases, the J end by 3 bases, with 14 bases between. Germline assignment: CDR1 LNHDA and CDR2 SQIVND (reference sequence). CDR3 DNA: TGTGCCAGTCAGGCCGACGAGTACAATCAGCCCCAGCATTTT. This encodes CASQADEYNQPQHF.

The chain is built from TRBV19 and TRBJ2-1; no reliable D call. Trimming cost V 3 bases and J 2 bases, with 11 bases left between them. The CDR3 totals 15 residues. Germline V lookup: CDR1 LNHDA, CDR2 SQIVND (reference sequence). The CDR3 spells CASSIRKDPYNEQFF. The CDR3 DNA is TGTGCCAGTAGTATCCGGAAGGACCCCTACAATGAGCAGTTCTTC.

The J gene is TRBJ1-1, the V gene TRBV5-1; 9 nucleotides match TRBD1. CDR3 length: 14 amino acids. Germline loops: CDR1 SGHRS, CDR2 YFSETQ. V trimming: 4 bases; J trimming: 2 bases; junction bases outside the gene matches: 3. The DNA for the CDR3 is TGCGCCAGCAGCCAGGACAGGGGAAACACTGAAGCTTTCTTT. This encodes CASSQDRGNTEAFF.

The CDR3 spells CASSSHRAMGIQQYF. In nucleotides, the CDR3 is TGTGCCAGTAGTTCGCACAGGGCGATGGGGATCCAGCAGTACTTC. The chain uses TRBV19 and TRBJ2-7; maybe TRBD1 (6 bases). The CDR3 runs 15 residues. Germline V gives CDR1 LNHDA, CDR2 SQIVND (reference sequence). Trimming pared 5 bases from V and 8 bases from J, leaving 22 bases between.

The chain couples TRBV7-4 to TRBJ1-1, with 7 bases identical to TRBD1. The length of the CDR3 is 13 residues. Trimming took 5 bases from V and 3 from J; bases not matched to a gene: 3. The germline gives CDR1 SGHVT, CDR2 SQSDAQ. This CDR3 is CASSRQGDTEAFF. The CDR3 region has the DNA TGTGCCAGCAGCAGACAGGGAGACACTGAAGCTTTCTTT.

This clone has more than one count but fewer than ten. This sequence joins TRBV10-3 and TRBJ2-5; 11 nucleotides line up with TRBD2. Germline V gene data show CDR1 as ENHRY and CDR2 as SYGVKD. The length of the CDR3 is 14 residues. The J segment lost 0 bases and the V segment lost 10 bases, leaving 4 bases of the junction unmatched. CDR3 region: CASQTSGNQETQYF. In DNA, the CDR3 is TGTGCCAGCCAGACTAGCGGGAACCAAGAGACCCAGTACTTC.

For the CDR3, the DNA is TGCGCCAGCAGGAGGAGGGAACTCTCCTACGAGCAGTACTTC. It encodes CASRRRELSYEQYF. V and J are TRBV5-1 and TRBJ2-7, with D possibly being TRBD2 (6 bases). CDR1 SGHRS and CDR2 YFSETQ come from the germline V gene. V was pared by 5 bases and J by 0 bases, with 12 bases between. The CDR3 spans 14 residues.

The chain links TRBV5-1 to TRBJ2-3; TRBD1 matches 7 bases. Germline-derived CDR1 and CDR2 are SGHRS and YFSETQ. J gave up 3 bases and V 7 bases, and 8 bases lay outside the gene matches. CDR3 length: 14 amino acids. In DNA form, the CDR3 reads TGCGCCAGCGAACAGGGGTTCGAAACAGATACGCAGTATTTT. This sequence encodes CASEQGFETDTQYF.

DNA of the CDR3: TGCAGCGTTCAGACAGGGCGGGGGACTGAAGCTTTCTTT. It specifies CSVQTGRGTEAFF. V gene TRBV29-1 combines with J gene TRBJ1-1; 7 bases fit TRBD1. Germline trimming cut 5 bases from V and 5 bases from J; bases unmatched to any gene: 8. CDR3 length: 13 amino acids. Germline V gene data show CDR1 as SQVTM and CDR2 as ANQGSEA.

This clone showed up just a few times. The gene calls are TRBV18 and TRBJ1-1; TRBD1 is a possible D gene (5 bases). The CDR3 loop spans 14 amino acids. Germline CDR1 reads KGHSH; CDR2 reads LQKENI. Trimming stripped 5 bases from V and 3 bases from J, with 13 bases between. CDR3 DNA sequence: TGTGCCAGCTCAGCACAGGAGACCTACACTGAAGCTTTCTTT. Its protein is CASSAQETYTEAFF.

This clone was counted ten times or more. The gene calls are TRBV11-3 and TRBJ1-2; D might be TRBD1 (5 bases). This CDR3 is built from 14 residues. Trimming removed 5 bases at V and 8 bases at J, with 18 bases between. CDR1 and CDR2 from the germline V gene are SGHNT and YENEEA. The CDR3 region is CASSVLQVGSGYTF. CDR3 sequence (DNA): TGTGCCAGCAGCGTACTACAGGTCGGAAGCGGCTACACCTTC. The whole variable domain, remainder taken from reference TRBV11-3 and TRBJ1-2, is EAGVVQSPRYKIIEKKQPVAFWCNPISGHNTLYWYLQNLGQGPELLIRYENEEAVDDSQLPKDRFSAERLKGVDSTLKIQPAELGDSAVYLCASSVLQVGSGYTFGSGTRLTVV.

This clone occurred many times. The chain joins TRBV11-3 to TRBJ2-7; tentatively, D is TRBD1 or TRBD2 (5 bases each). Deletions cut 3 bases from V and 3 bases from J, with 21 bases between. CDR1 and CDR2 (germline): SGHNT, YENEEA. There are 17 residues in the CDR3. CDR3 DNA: TGTGCCAGCAGCTTCCGGTCGGGACCTACGGGGCTCTACGAGCAGTACTTC. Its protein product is CASSFRSGPTGLYEQYF.

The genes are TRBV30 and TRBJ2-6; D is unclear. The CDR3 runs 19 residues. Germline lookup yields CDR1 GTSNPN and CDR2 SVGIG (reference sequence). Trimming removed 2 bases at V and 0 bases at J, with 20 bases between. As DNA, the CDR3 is TGTGCCTGGAGTCCCCCCCCGGAGACCATAATCTCTGGGGCCAACGTCCTGACTTTC. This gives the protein CAWSPPPETIISGANVLTF.